The clone carrying this TCR beta chain was observed a few times. This record belongs to a study of blood T cell repertoires in COVID-19. Turning to the study itself: The study drew acute and convalescent COVID-19 samples from the United States, Italy and Spain. Nucleic acid was either cDNA or gDNA, and it came from T cells, B-cell-depleted T cells, or PBMCs.

Original data processing: Reference gene primers were amplified, and this amplification served to estimate nucleated cell counts. Data came from immunoSEQ multiplex PCR; TCRdb stores just in-frame clones and leaves some out. That table is the source of V, J and clone size, and D and trimming were worked out from the DNA. The repertoire has more than 150,000 clones, about four fifths of them found once; the top ten carry approximately 15%. Per the germline V gene, CDR1 is SNHLY and CDR2 is FYNNEI. V dropped 4 bases and J dropped 2 bases, with 9 bases sitting between them. CDR3 length: 13 amino acids. The clonotype originates from a woman of 80 years or more with acute or convalescent COVID-19. The chain combines TRBV2 with TRBJ2-7; D gene ambiguous. The sample was peripheral blood. The CDR3 DNA reads as TGTGCCAGCAGTGCTTTCCTTACCTACGAGCAGTACTTC. Translating it yields CASSAFLTYEQYF.